Listed here is a single TCR beta chain. The source of the sample is a study of shared clonotypes between healthy human individuals. Naive CD8 cells lacked CD45RO, underwent positive selection for CCR7 and left out terminally differentiated effector memory CD45RA+ cells. This CDR3 contains 15 residues. Trimming pared 6 bases from V and 0 bases from J, leaving 14 bases between. Germline CDR1 MNHEY, CDR2 SMNVEV (reference sequence). Produced via immunoSEQ multiplex PCR; TCRdb's table is partial and in-frame only. The sample consists of roughly 810,000 clones, just over 95% of them appearing once. The chain combines TRBV27 with TRBJ1-2; D gene ambiguous. The sample was naive CD8+ T cells sorted from blood. The sequence derives from a man aged 30 to 45 in good health. CDR3 nucleotide sequence: TGTGCCAGCAGCCTTTCCACTCGGTCTAACTATGGCTACACCTTC. Translated, it gives CASSLSTRSNYGYTF.